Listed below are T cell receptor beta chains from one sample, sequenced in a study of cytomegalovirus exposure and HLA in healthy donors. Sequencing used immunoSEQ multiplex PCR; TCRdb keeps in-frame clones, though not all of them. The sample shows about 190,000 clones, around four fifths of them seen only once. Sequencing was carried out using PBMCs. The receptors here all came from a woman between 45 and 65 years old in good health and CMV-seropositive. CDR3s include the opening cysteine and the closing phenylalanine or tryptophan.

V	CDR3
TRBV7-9	CASSLISAGNTIYF
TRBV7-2	CASSLVAGDEYEQYF
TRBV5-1	CASSLGPPGGREKLFF
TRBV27	CASSRDRDSNQPQHF
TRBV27	CASTRTRDSYEQYF
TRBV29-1	CSVPTGQGISTDTQYF
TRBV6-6	CASSYGQLTNEKLFF
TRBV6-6	CASTPRARAGTEAFF
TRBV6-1	CASSGLDFKNIQYF
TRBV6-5	CASRTGMGNQPQHF
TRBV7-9	CASSLGQGYTGELFF
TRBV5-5	CASSLDLRGLSEAFF
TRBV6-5	CASSYNSNTEAFF
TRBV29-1	CSVALTGPEAFF
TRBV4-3	CASSQVGQGAYYGYTF
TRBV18	CASSARGMNTEAFF
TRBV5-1	CASSLAGGGRTYGYTF
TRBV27	CASRAGTGVIYGYTF
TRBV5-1	CASSPGQTNQPQHF
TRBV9	CASSVDNGYTDTQYF
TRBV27	CASRRISNTEAFF
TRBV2	CASSEAGRQYF
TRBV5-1	CASSSGTGIFNEQFF
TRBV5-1	CASSLGAGGLNTEAFF
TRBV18	CAGRGNTEAFF
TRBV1	CTSTQSKTGDTEAFF
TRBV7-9	CASSFRASGGYNEQFF
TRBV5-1	CARSLLQDSGNTIYF
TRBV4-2	CASSQGTGGDAYEQYF
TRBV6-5	CASSPPGGPEAFF
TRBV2	CASSAEGLGAFF
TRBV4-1	CASSHALSGSYEQYF
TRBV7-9	CASSSPGVSTDTQYF
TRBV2	CASTPLGTGNSPLHF
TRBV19	CASSIYTGNSGELFF
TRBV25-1	CASRSGLAGEQYF
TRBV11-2	CASSLDLGGSTEAFF
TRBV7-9	CSSSLDPSGEGYF
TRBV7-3	CASSPGGARNTEAFF
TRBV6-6	CASALATDTQYF
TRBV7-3	CASSARGGGFGTEAFF
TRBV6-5	CASRQGLNQPQHF
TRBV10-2	CASTRGQADEQYF
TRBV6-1	CASIGTGGTGELFF
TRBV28	CASSLTGSFNYGYTF
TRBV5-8	CASSQYTEAFF
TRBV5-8	CASSLWWARGNTEAFF
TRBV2	CASSTGTGGSSYTF
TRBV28	CASSSRQGAADTQYF
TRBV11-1	CASSLGNSRTGELFF
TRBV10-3	CAISESGDRGNSPLHF
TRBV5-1	CASSFGSMNTEASF
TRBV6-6	CASSDRSGGGTDTQYF
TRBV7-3	CASSPMGRGIKTQYF
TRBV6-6	CATRTEKNIQYF
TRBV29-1	CSVDGLDGYTF